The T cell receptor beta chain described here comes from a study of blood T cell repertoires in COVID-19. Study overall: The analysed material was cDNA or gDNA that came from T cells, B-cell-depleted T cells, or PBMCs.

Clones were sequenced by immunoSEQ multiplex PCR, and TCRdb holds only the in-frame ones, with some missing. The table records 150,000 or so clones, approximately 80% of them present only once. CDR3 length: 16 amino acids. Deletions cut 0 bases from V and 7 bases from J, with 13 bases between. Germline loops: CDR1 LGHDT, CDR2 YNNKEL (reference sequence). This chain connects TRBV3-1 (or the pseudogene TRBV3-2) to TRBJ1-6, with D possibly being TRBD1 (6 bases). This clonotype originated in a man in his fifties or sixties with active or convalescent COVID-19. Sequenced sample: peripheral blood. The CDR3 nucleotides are TGTGCCAGCAGCCAAGAGAGGGCAGGGGCAAATTCACCCCTCCACTTT. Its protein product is CASSQERAGANSPLHF.